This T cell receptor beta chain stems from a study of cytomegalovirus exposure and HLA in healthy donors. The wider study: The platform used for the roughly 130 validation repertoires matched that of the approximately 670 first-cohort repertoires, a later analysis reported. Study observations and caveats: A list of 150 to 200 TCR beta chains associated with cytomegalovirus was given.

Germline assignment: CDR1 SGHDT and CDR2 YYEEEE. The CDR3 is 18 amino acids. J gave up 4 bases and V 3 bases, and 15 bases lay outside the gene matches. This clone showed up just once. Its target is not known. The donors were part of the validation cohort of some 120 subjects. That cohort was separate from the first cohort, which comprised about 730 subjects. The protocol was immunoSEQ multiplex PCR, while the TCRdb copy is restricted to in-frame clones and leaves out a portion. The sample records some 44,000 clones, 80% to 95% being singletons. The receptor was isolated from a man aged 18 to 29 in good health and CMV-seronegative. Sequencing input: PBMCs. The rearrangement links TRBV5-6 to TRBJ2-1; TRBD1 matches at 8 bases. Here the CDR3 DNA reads TGTGCCAGCAGCTCACCATTTCCGGGACAGGAATATTACAATGAGCAGTTCTTC. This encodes CASSSPFPGQEYYNEQFF. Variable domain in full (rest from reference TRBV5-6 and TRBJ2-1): DAGVTQSPTHLIKTRGQQVTLRCSPKSGHDTVSWYQQALGQGPQFIFQYYEEEERQRGNFPDRFSGHQFPNYSSELNVNALLLGDSALYLCASSSPFPGQEYYNEQFFGPGTRLTVL.